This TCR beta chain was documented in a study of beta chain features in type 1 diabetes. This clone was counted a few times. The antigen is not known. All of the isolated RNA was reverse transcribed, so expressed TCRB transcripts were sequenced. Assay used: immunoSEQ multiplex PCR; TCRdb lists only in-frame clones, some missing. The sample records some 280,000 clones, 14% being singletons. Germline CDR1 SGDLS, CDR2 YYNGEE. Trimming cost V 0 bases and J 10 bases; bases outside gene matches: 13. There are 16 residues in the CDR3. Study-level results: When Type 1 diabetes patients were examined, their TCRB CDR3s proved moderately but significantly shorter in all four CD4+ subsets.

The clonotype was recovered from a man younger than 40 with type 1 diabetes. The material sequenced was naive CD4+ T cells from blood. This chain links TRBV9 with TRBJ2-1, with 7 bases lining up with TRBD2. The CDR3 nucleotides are TGTGCCAGCAGCGTAGCCCCAGCTGGGGGACTACCCGAGCAGTTCTTC. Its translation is CASSVAPAGGLPEQFF.